The clone carrying this TCR beta chain was observed at least ten times. Antigen unknown. Germline V CDR1 and CDR2: SGHVS, FQNEAQ. There are 15 residues in the CDR3. V trimming: 5 bases; J trimming: 2 bases; junction bases outside the gene matches: 7. The sample comes from a study of T cell repertoires in cytomegalovirus infection. One entry per CDR3 protein, called by TCRdb with MiXCR from the reads. This sample has 100,000 or so distinct CDR3 sequences, with 20% to 25% found just once. Study results and limitations: What dominated the ex vivo response were HLA-C-restricted CMV-specific TCR beta clonotypes.

Sequencing was performed on CD8+ T cells from PBMCs. The receptor's source is a human donor in good health (CMV status not recorded). Some clones in this sample may be carry-over from other donors' samples. The chain employs TRBV7-8 and TRBJ2-7; 9 bases are shared with TRBD2. The CDR3 protein is CASSPLGTSPYEQYF. The CDR3 bases are TGTGCCAGCAGCCCGCTGGGGACTAGCCCCTACGAGCAGTACTTC.